This T cell receptor (beta chain) was identified during a study of identical twins. Donors were all healthy Caucasians. TCRdb redid the calling of the 5' RACE reads with MiXCR, one entry per CDR3 protein. The sample consists of hundreds of thousands of distinct CDR3 sequences, over 8.5% of them appearing once. This clonotype was observed a handful of times. Its antigen is as yet unknown. General study points: Sequences that were beta out-of-frame showed weaker excess twin sharing.

The same data also went into a second study, on yellow fever vaccine responses in identical twins.

Material for sequencing was PBMCs. The source of this sequence is a woman younger than 30 in good health.

The CDR3 sequence: CAISGSDRGFSTDTQYF. CDR3 DNA: TGTGCCATCAGTGGCTCGGACAGGGGCTTCTCCACAGATACGCAGTATTTT. The genes are TRBV10-3 and TRBJ2-3; 9 bases agree with TRBD1. J was trimmed by 2 bases and V by 4 bases; bases with no gene match: 10. CDR3 length equals 17 residues. CDR1 ENHRY and CDR2 SYGVKD come from the germline V gene.